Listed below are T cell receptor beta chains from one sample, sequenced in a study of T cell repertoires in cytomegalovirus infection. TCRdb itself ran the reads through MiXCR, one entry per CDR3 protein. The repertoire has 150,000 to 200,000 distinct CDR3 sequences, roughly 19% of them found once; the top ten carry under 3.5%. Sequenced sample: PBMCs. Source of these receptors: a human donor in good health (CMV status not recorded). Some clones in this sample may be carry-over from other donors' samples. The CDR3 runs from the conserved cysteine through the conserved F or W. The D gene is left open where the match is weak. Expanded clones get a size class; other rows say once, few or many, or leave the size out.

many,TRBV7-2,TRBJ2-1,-,CASSLQGRVYNEQFF,TGTGCCAGCAGCTTACAGGGGAGGGTGTACAATGAGCAGTTCTTC
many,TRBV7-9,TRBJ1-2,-,CASSFLGSVPNYGYTF,TGTGCCAGCAGCTTCCTCGGCTCCGTTCCTAACTATGGCTACACCTTC
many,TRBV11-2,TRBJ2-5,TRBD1,CASSPGQGRDQYF,TGTGCCAGCAGCCCAGGACAGGGGAGGGACCAGTACTTC
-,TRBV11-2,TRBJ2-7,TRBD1,CATTDRGGYEQYF,TGTGCCACCACGGACAGGGGAGGGTACGAGCAGTACTTC
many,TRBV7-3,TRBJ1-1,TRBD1,CASSLTGGKNTEAFF,TGTGCCAGCAGCCTCACAGGGGGGAAGAACACTGAAGCTTTCTTT
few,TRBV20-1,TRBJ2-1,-,CSAEGLQNEQFF,TGCAGTGCTGAGGGACTCCAAAATGAGCAGTTCTTC
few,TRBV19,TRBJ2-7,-,CASSMSSPSYEQYF,TGTGCCAGTAGTATGAGCTCCCCCAGCTACGAGCAGTACTTC
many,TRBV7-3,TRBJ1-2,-,CASSLSQGRPHGYTF,TGTGCCAGCAGCTTAAGTCAGGGGAGGCCCCACGGCTACACCTTC
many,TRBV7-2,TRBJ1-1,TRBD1,CASRKGDGTGNTEAFF,TGTGCCAGCCGGAAGGGGGACGGGACAGGGAACACTGAAGCTTTCTTT
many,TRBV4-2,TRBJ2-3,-,CASSQDPARRTDTQYF,TGTGCCAGCAGCCAAGATCCGGCGCGGAGAACAGATACGCAGTATTTT
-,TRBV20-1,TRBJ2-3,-,CSAKGGPGLNSDTQYF,TGCAGTGCTAAAGGGGGACCGGGTCTCAACTCAGATACGCAGTATTTT
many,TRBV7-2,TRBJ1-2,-,CASSLDWGVSDGYTF,TGTGCCAGCAGCTTAGACTGGGGAGTGTCCGATGGCTACACCTTC
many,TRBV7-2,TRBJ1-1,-,CASSSRGGTEAFF,TGTGCCAGCAGCTCAAGGGGAGGCACTGAAGCTTTCTTT
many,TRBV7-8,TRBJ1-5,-,CASSFPSTSSNQPQHF,TGTGCCAGCAGCTTCCCGTCGACCTCTAGCAATCAGCCCCAGCATTTT
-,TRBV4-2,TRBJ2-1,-,CASNLEGRALNNEQFF,TGTGCCAGCAACCTAGAAGGAAGGGCCCTGAACAATGAGCAGTTCTTC
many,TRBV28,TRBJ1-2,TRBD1,CASSLLAGGRYGYTF,TGTGCCAGCAGTTTATTGGCAGGGGGACGGTATGGCTACACCTTC
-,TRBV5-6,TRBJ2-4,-,CASSGWGHNIQYF,TGTGCCAGCAGCGGCTGGGGACATAACATTCAGTACTTC
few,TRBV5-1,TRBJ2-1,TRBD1,CASSQTGGPGEGEQFF,TGCGCCAGCAGCCAGACAGGGGGTCCTGGCGAGGGTGAGCAGTTCTTC
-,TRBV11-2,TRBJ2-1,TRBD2,CPRSGGREDEQFF,TGTCCCCGGTCGGGCGGGAGGGAAGATGAGCAGTTCTTC
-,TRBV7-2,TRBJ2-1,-,CASSLIVLVHEQFF,TGTGCCAGCAGCTTAATCGTCTTAGTCCATGAGCAGTTCTTC
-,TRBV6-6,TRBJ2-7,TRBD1,CASRTGTVIYEQYF,TGTGCCAGCAGAACCGGGACAGTGATCTACGAGCAGTACTTC
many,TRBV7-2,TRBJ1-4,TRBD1,CASSPQGVNEKLFF,TGTGCCAGCAGCCCACAGGGGGTGAATGAAAAACTGTTTTTT
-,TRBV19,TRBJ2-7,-,CASSGTQGGEQYF,TGTGCCAGCTCGGGGACGCAAGGGGGGGAGCAGTACTTC
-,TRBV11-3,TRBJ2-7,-,CASSPRQSYEQYF,TGTGCCAGCAGCCCAAGACAGTCCTACGAGCAGTACTTC
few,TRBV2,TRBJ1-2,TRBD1,CASSREGADYGYTF,TGTGCCAGCAGTAGGGAGGGGGCGGACTATGGCTACACCTTC
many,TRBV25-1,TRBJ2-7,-,CASSGSTPTYEQYF,TGTGCCAGCAGCGGCTCCACCCCCACCTACGAGCAGTACTTC
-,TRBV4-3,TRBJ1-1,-,CASSPASTMNTEAFF,TGCGCCAGCAGCCCGGCATCCACGATGAACACTGAAGCTTTCTTT
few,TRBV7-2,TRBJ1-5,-,CASSTSRGNQPQHF,TGTGCCAGTTCTACGTCCCGCGGCAATCAGCCCCAGCATTTT
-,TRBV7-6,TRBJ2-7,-,CASSRDDGYEQYF,TGTGCCAGCAGCCGGGACGACGGGTACGAGCAGTACTTC
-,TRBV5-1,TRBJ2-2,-,CASSTTGNTGELFF,TGCGCCAGCAGCACGACAGGGAACACCGGGGAGCTGTTTTTT
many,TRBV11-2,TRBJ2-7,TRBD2,CASSPRLAGHEQYF,TGTGCCAGCAGCCCTCGACTAGCGGGGCACGAGCAGTACTTC
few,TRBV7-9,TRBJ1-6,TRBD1,CASRRGTENSPLHF,TGTGCCAGCAGAAGAGGGACAGAAAATTCACCCCTCCACTTT
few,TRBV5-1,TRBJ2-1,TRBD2,CASSMSGRQGNEQFF,TGCGCCAGCAGCATGAGCGGGAGGCAGGGCAATGAGCAGTTCTTC
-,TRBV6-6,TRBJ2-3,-,CASNGGVDTDTQYF,TGTGCCAGCAATGGAGGGGTTGACACAGATACGCAGTATTTT
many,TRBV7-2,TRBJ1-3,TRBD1,CASSFYSGQASGNTIYF,TGTGCCAGCAGCTTTTACTCCGGACAGGCCTCTGGAAACACCATATATTTT
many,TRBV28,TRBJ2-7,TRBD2,CASTRGGLAVYEQYF,TGTGCCAGCACGCGAGGGGGACTAGCGGTCTACGAGCAGTACTTC
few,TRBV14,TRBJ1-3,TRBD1,CASSTLDRAGNTIYF,TGTGCCAGCAGCACACTTGACAGGGCTGGAAACACCATATATTTT
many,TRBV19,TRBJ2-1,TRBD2,CASSIGGVSGRANEQFF,TGTGCCAGTAGTATAGGCGGAGTTAGCGGGAGGGCCAATGAGCAGTTCTTC
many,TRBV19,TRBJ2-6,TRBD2,CASSRGLAGVSSGANVLTF,TGTGCCAGTAGTAGGGGACTAGCGGGAGTTTCTTCTGGGGCCAACGTCCTGACTTTC
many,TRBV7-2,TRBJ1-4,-,CASSRDRPNEKLFF,TGTGCCAGCAGTAGAGACAGACCTAATGAAAAACTGTTTTTT
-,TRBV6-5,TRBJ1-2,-,CASSIGRNYGYTF,TGTGCCAGCAGCATCGGACGGAACTATGGCTACACCTTC
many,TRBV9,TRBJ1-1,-,CASSVESWTEAFF,TGTGCCAGCAGCGTTGAATCTTGGACTGAAGCTTTCTTT
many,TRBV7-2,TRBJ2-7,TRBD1,CASSARGQGIYEQYF,TGTGCCAGCAGCGCGCGGGGACAGGGGATCTACGAGCAGTACTTC
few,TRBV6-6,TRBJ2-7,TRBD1,CASSPQGAYNEQYF,TGTGCCAGCAGTCCACAGGGGGCGTACAACGAGCAGTACTTC
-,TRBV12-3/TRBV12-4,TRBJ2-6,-,CANSGPGGEGTNVLTF,TGTGCCAACAGTGGCCCCGGAGGAGAGGGGACCAACGTCCTAACTTTC
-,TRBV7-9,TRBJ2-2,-,CASIHGQTNTGELFF,TGTGCCAGCATCCATGGACAGACGAACACCGGGGAGCTGTTTTTT
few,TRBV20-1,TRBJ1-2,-,CSAKDHRNYGYTF,TGCAGTGCTAAGGACCACAGAAACTATGGCTACACCTTC
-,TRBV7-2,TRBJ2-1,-,CASSSGLLNEQFF,TGTGCCAGCAGCTCAGGGCTGCTCAATGAGCAGTTCTTC
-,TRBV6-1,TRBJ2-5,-,CASSVEGLALKTQYF,TGTGCCAGCAGTGTGGAAGGGCTAGCTCTGAAGACCCAGTACTTC
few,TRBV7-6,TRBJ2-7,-,CASSLVTREYEQYF,TGTGCCAGCAGCTTAGTAACCAGGGAGTACGAGCAGTACTTC
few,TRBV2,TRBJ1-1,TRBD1,CASSAGGSEAFF,TGTGCCAGCAGTGCAGGGGGCTCTGAAGCTTTCTTT
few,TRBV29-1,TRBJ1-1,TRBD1,CSHRTGESEAFF,TGCAGCCACCGGACAGGGGAATCTGAAGCTTTCTTT